This T cell receptor (beta chain) was captured by sequencing in a study of blood T cell repertoires in COVID-19. Study background: Samples came from the United States, Italy and Spain, spanning acute and convalescent COVID-19. T cells, B-cell-depleted T cells, or PBMCs supplied cDNA or gDNA.

Authors' processing steps: Estimated nucleated cell counts came from reference gene primer amplification. Using immunoSEQ multiplex PCR, the repertoire was profiled, and TCRdb retains in-frame clones only, with some absent. For V, J and clone size, that table is used; D and trimming come from the DNA. The top ten hold around 7.2% of the sample, which has about 320,000 clones, roughly 85% seen once. The CDR3 spans 17 residues. CDR1 and CDR2 from the germline V gene are KGHSH and LQKENI. Losses at the gene ends were 3 bases for V and 2 bases for J; bases not matched to a gene: 10. The genes are TRBV18 and TRBJ1-2; 9 bases are shared with TRBD1. The sequenced sample consisted of peripheral blood. This receptor was taken from a human donor in a cohort sampled during active COVID-19. CDR3 loop: CASSPGQGLLSNYGYTF. The CDR3 bases are TGTGCCAGCTCACCCGGACAGGGGCTTCTGAGCAACTATGGCTACACCTTC.